Listed below are T cell receptor beta chains from one sample, sequenced in a study of Ad26.COV2.S vaccination and SARS-CoV-2 variants. Generated by immunoSEQ multiplex PCR, the TCRdb table keeps only in-frame clones and is missing some. The top ten hold around 1.7% of the sample, which has 410,000 or so clones, about 90% seen once. The sequences come from peripheral blood, collected in a trial of Ad26.COV2.S vaccine versus placebo. The receptors here all came from a person aged 18 to 59 who received the Ad26.COV2.S COVID-19 vaccine or a placebo. The CDR3 runs from the conserved cysteine through the conserved F or W.

v_call: TRBV6-1
j_call: TRBJ2-1
cdr3_aa: CASSEAVVSGGNNEQFF

v_call: TRBV7-9
j_call: TRBJ2-5
cdr3_aa: CASSRTTGQETQYF

v_call: TRBV15
j_call: TRBJ2-5
cdr3_aa: CATTTITSLETQYF

v_call: TRBV13
j_call: TRBJ1-1
cdr3_aa: CASSENRASGTEAFF

v_call: TRBV11-2
j_call: TRBJ1-4
cdr3_aa: CASSLSRLNEKLFF

v_call: TRBV1
j_call: TRBJ2-1
cdr3_aa: CTSSQEPPGLGENEQFF

v_call: TRBV4-1
j_call: TRBJ1-1
cdr3_aa: CASSQVRAGAAEAFF

v_call: TRBV6-4
j_call: TRBJ1-2
cdr3_aa: CASSARQGYGYTF

v_call: TRBV7-2
j_call: TRBJ2-7
cdr3_aa: CASSLGDRGFYEQYF

v_call: TRBV3-1/TRBV3-2
j_call: TRBJ2-1
cdr3_aa: CASSPRRRGNEQFF

v_call: TRBV30
j_call: TRBJ2-7
cdr3_aa: CAFSTGTGSYEQYF

v_call: TRBV6-5
j_call: TRBJ2-2
cdr3_aa: CASRGRINTGELFF

v_call: TRBV5-1
j_call: TRBJ1-1
cdr3_aa: CASSWAGGEAFF

v_call: TRBV7-9
j_call: TRBJ1-5
cdr3_aa: CASSLASTGKDQPQHF

v_call: TRBV27
j_call: TRBJ1-5
cdr3_aa: CASSFHDSNQPQHF

v_call: TRBV25-1
j_call: TRBJ2-1
cdr3_aa: CASSESIVGQFF

v_call: TRBV6-2/TRBV6-3
j_call: TRBJ1-5
cdr3_aa: CASSYLGDQPQHF

v_call: TRBV7-8
j_call: TRBJ1-3
cdr3_aa: CASSPDDRGPGNTIYF

v_call: TRBV10-2
j_call: TRBJ2-7
cdr3_aa: CASSEPRLDYEQYF

v_call: TRBV5-6
j_call: TRBJ2-1
cdr3_aa: CASSRSGGPSYNEQFF

v_call: TRBV29-1
j_call: TRBJ1-1
cdr3_aa: CSVPVLQGGDTEAFF

v_call: TRBV4-3
j_call: TRBJ2-1
cdr3_aa: CASSQDFGREQFF

v_call: TRBV4-1
j_call: TRBJ2-1
cdr3_aa: CASSQESTGRRLSYNEQFF

v_call: TRBV7-6
j_call: TRBJ2-7
cdr3_aa: CASSLDRNHEQYF

v_call: TRBV4-1
j_call: TRBJ1-1
cdr3_aa: CASSLWTGGVIPEAFF

v_call: TRBV2
j_call: TRBJ1-5
cdr3_aa: CASSRDSNQPQHF

v_call: TRBV6-5
j_call: TRBJ1-3
cdr3_aa: CASSLTRDSGNTIYF

v_call: TRBV5-6
j_call: TRBJ1-4
cdr3_aa: CASSPQGINEKLFF

v_call: TRBV5-4
j_call: TRBJ1-1
cdr3_aa: CASSLGSGGTEAFF

v_call: TRBV5-4
j_call: TRBJ1-1
cdr3_aa: CASSLEMNTEAFF

v_call: TRBV9
j_call: TRBJ2-2
cdr3_aa: CASSAPERELFF

v_call: TRBV6-8
j_call: TRBJ1-1
cdr3_aa: CASSYRTEENTEAFF

v_call: TRBV7-2
j_call: TRBJ1-1
cdr3_aa: CASSSYGFRAFF

v_call: TRBV7-8
j_call: TRBJ2-7
cdr3_aa: CASSSYRDFYEQYF

v_call: TRBV28
j_call: TRBJ2-7
cdr3_aa: CASSLVYEQYF

v_call: TRBV19
j_call: TRBJ1-5
cdr3_aa: CASSSVGQGRQPQHF

v_call: TRBV7-9
j_call: TRBJ2-5
cdr3_aa: CASSLLGIQETQYF

v_call: TRBV6-4
j_call: TRBJ2-3
cdr3_aa: CASSAGYSTDTQYF

v_call: TRBV7-2
j_call: TRBJ2-1
cdr3_aa: CASSLSGSSYNEQFF

v_call: TRBV6-5
j_call: TRBJ2-7
cdr3_aa: CASSSGTGLREQYF

v_call: TRBV3-1/TRBV3-2
j_call: TRBJ1-2
cdr3_aa: CASSPLSSLGYGYTF

v_call: TRBV9
j_call: TRBJ2-3
cdr3_aa: CASSAHTDTQYF

v_call: TRBV7-2
j_call: TRBJ1-6
cdr3_aa: CASSLEPASYNSPLHF

v_call: TRBV5-6
j_call: TRBJ1-1
cdr3_aa: CASSHKALGMNTEAFF

v_call: TRBV30
j_call: TRBJ1-3
cdr3_aa: CAWSPRLQGGNTIYF

v_call: TRBV5-4
j_call: TRBJ2-1
cdr3_aa: CASSTSVGGLAEQFF

v_call: TRBV6-1
j_call: TRBJ2-7
cdr3_aa: CASSDLIGGLTPYEQYF

v_call: TRBV5-8
j_call: TRBJ1-5
cdr3_aa: CASSTNRGHSNQPQHF

v_call: TRBV27
j_call: TRBJ2-1
cdr3_aa: CASGLAGGGEQFF

v_call: TRBV4-3
j_call: TRBJ2-7
cdr3_aa: CASSLGTGGGYEQYF

v_call: TRBV15
j_call: TRBJ1-5
cdr3_aa: CATSRDHVGGGQPQHF

v_call: TRBV2
j_call: TRBJ2-3
cdr3_aa: CASSDGGYRTDTQYF

v_call: TRBV19
j_call: TRBJ1-3
cdr3_aa: CAGGTKGNTIYF

v_call: TRBV7-2
j_call: TRBJ2-5
cdr3_aa: CASKLRGGEETQYF